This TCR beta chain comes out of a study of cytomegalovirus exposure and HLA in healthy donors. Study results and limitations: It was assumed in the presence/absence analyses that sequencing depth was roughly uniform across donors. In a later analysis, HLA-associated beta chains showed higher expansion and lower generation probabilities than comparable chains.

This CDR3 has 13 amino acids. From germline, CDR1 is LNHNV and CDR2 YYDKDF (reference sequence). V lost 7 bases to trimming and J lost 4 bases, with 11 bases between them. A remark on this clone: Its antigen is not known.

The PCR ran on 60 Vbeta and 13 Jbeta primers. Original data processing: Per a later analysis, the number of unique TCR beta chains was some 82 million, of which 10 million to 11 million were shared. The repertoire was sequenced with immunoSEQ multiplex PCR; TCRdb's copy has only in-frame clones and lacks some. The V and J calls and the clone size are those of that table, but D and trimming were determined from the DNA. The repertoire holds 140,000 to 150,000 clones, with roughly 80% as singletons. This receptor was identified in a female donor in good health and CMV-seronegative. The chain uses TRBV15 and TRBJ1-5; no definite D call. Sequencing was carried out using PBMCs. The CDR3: CATTPTPNQPQHF. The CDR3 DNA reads TGTGCCACCACCCCAACTCCTAATCAGCCCCAGCATTTT.